This T cell receptor beta chain emerged from a study of shared clonotypes between healthy human individuals. Using immunoSEQ multiplex PCR, the repertoire was profiled, and TCRdb retains in-frame clones only, with some absent. Of about 590,000 clones detected, around 95% appear once; the ten largest clones hold around 0.097%. This clone was found a few times. CD8 cells regarded as naive lacked CD45RO, were positively chosen for CCR7, and omitted terminally differentiated effector memory CD45RA+ cells. The CDR3 runs 13 residues. V was shortened by 1 base and J by 6 bases, with 9 bases between the two germline ends. CDR1 is SEHNR, CDR2 FQNEAQ, per germline (reference sequence).

The sample consisted of naive CD8+ T cells sorted from blood. The source of this sequence is a woman in her thirties in good health. The J gene is TRBJ1-2, the V gene TRBV7-9; D gene uncertain. This CDR3 is CASSLGRDDGYTF. The CDR3 DNA follows: TGTGCCAGCAGCTTAGGCCGGGATGATGGCTACACCTTC.